Presented here are 24 T cell receptor beta chains from one specimen sequenced in a study of T-cell reconstitution after alpha-beta-depleted transplantation in children. The TCRbeta library was prepared with unique molecular identifiers. TCRdb analysed the PCR reads with MiXCR anew, one entry per CDR3 protein. The sample lists 670,000 or so distinct CDR3 sequences; about an eighth were seen once. Sequenced here: PBMCs, sampled before TCRalphabeta/CD19-depleted stem cell transplant. The source is a girl aged 2-10 years with congenital amegakaryocytic thrombocytopenia, due to receive a stem cell transplant.

This clonotype was detected many times. The rearrangement uses TRBV7-8 and TRBJ2-1; D tentatively reads TRBD1 or TRBD2 (5 bases each). V was trimmed by 5 bases and J by 8 bases, leaving 16 bases between them. CDR3 size: 14 residues. Germline V CDR1 and CDR2: SGHVS, FQNEAQ. The CDR3 sequence is CASSPRDLGHEQFF. The CDR3, as DNA: TGTGCCAGCAGCCCCCGGGACCTAGGCCATGAGCAGTTCTTC.

This clonotype has just a few counts. This chain uses TRBV7-2 with TRBJ2-5, with D possibly being TRBD1 (6 bases). This CDR3 comprises 13 residues. V lost 3 bases and J 4 bases, leaving 9 bases between the germline ends. CDR1 SGHTA and CDR2 FQGNSA come from the germline V gene. The CDR3 DNA sequence: TGTGCCAGCAGCTTGGGACATTTAGAGACCCAGTACTTC. Its translation is CASSLGHLETQYF.

The chain uses TRBV5-1 and TRBJ2-1; D call uncertain. The CDR3 is 13 residues long. V was trimmed by 7 bases and J by 3 bases, leaving 11 bases between them. Germline values: CDR1 SGHRS, CDR2 YFSETQ. CDR3 protein: CASQDDVYNEQFF. In nucleotides, the CDR3 is TGCGCCAGCCAAGACGACGTCTACAATGAGCAGTTCTTC.

In its sample, this clonotype was seen a few times. The chain recombines TRBV28 with TRBJ1-2; D is ambiguous. The germline V and J ends were trimmed by 2 bases and 0 bases, with 13 bases remaining between them. The CDR3 runs to 16 residues. CDR1 is MDHEN and CDR2 is SYDVKM in the germline V gene. CDR3 in amino acids: CASSLTLMGANYGYTF. CDR3 DNA sequence: TGTGCCAGCAGTTTAACCCTCATGGGAGCTAACTATGGCTACACCTTC.

This clonotype has only a few counts. This rearrangement joins TRBV7-6 to TRBJ2-7; TRBD1 matches 10 bases. CDR1 and CDR2 from the germline V gene are SGHVS and FNYEAQ. The CDR3 is 16 amino acids. V trimming: 4 bases; J trimming: 2 bases; junction bases outside the gene matches: 8. CDR3 DNA sequence: TGTGCCAGCAGCTCAACCCCAGGACAGGGGGCCTACGAGCAGTACTTC. This codes for CASSSTPGQGAYEQYF.

This clonotype was recorded many times. This chain links TRBV28 with TRBJ2-2, with D possibly called TRBD1 or TRBD2 (5 bases each). The CDR3 has 12 residues. Germline-derived CDR1 and CDR2 are MDHEN and SYDVKM. V was shortened by 9 bases and J by 5 bases, with 10 bases between the two germline ends. The CDR3 nucleotides are TGTGCCAGTTCGGGGCCGACCGGGGAGCTGTTTTTT. Its protein is CASSGPTGELFF. Together with reference TRBV28 and TRBJ2-2, the CDR3 gives the full variable domain: DVKVTQSSRYLVKRTGEKVFLECVQDMDHENMFWYRQDPGLGLRLIYFSYDVKMKEKGDIPEGYSVSREKKERFSLILESASTNQTSMYLCASSGPTGELFFGEGSRLTVL.

The chain couples TRBV3-1 to TRBJ1-4; no firm D call. V gave up 4 bases and J gave up 7 bases, with 7 bases separating them. There are 12 residues in the CDR3. Germline values: CDR1 LGHDT, CDR2 YNNKEL (reference sequence). CDR3 sequence: CASSLRAEKLFF. DNA for the CDR3: TGTGCCAGCAGCCTAAGGGCTGAAAAACTGTTTTTT.

The sample holds many counts of this clonotype. The chain recombines TRBV7-2 with TRBJ2-1; either TRBD1 or TRBD2 may supply D (6 bases each). The CDR3 has 15 amino acids. The germline V gene encodes CDR1 SGHTA and CDR2 FQGNSA. V was clipped by 3 bases and J by 5 bases, with 14 bases between them. The CDR3 DNA is TGTGCCAGCAGCTTTGGATCGGGGGCCCACAATGAGCAGTTCTTC. It specifies CASSFGSGAHNEQFF.

This clonotype was recorded at least ten times. V gene TRBV20-1 combines with J gene TRBJ1-1; unclear D gene. The CDR3 covers 16 residues. V was shortened by 6 bases and J by 0 bases, with 20 bases between the two germline ends. Germline assignment: CDR1 DFQATT and CDR2 SNEGSKA (reference sequence). CDR3 region: CSATQAIGPLNTEAFF. CDR3 nucleotide sequence: TGCAGTGCCACGCAGGCGATTGGACCGTTGAACACTGAAGCTTTCTTT.

CDR3 amino acids: CAVSKLAKNIQYF. Here the CDR3 DNA reads TGTGCCGTCTCCAAGCTAGCCAAAAACATTCAGTACTTC. The chain employs TRBV28 and TRBJ2-4, with D hard to call. CDR3 length: 13 residues. Germline CDR1 and CDR2: MDHEN and SYDVKM. Trimming took off 11 bases at V and 0 bases at J, with 11 bases between the two ends.

This clonotype was observed a handful of times. The gene calls are TRBV27 and TRBJ2-5; 10 bases fit TRBD2. CDR1 MNHEY and CDR2 SMNVEV come from the germline V gene (reference sequence). The length of the CDR3 is 16 residues. The trim removed 3 bases at V and 5 bases at J, leaving 9 bases unmatched. CDR3 nucleotides: TGTGCCAGCAGTTTGGGTGGGACTAGCGTTGCTGAGACCCAGTACTTC. Translating gives CASSLGGTSVAETQYF.

Turning to this clonotype: A much larger clone differs from this one at a single base, so this may be a read error. The chain recombines TRBV7-9 with TRBJ2-1; TRBD2 matches 10 bases. CDR1 and CDR2 from the germline V gene are SEHNR and FQNEAQ (reference sequence). There are 14 residues in the CDR3. Written as DNA, the CDR3 is TGTGCCAGCAGCTTCACTAGCGGGGTCAATGAGCAGTCCTTC. Protein product: CASSFTSGVNEQSF.

The chain combines TRBV27 with TRBJ2-1, with TRBD2 identical over 7 bases. The CDR3 runs to 15 residues. Germline V gene sequence: CDR1 MNHEY, CDR2 SMNVEV (reference sequence). With 8 bases clipped from V and 4 bases from J, the junction kept 11 bases outside the gene matches. The CDR3 is CASWARASGYNEQFF. Here the CDR3 DNA reads TGTGCCAGCTGGGCACGGGCTAGCGGATACAATGAGCAGTTCTTC.

The J gene is TRBJ2-7, the V gene TRBV30; a weak D match, TRBD2 (6 bases). The ends were cut back, 5 bases at V and 2 bases at J, with 16 bases in the middle. This CDR3 region has 14 residues. The germline V gene has CDR1 GTSNPN and CDR2 SVGIG (reference sequence). The CDR3 DNA sequence: TGTGCCTGGTGCATAGGCGGAGGGACCTACGAGCAGTACTTC. Encoded protein: CAWCIGGGTYEQYF.

The chain couples TRBV3-1 to TRBJ2-4; 9 bases fit TRBD1. The germline V gene has CDR1 LGHDT and CDR2 YNNKEL (reference sequence). The CDR3 is 19 amino acids. Losses at the gene ends were 8 bases for V and 3 bases for J; bases not matched to a gene: 20. The CDR3 DNA follows: TGTGCCAGCTCCCCCCCGACCCTACAGGGGGCAGTAGGCAAAAACATTCAGTACTTC. Translation: CASSPPTLQGAVGKNIQYF.

This clonotype has a count of ten or more. This chain connects TRBV5-1 to TRBJ2-1, with D perhaps matching TRBD2 (6 bases). V lost 1 base and J lost 2, with 13 bases in between. The CDR3 runs to 16 residues. CDR1 SGHRS and CDR2 YFSETQ come from the germline V gene. The CDR3 DNA follows: TGCGCCAGCAGCTTGTTAAGCGGGTCTCCCTACAATGAGCAGTTCTTC. Residues: CASSLLSGSPYNEQFF.

V is TRBV4-1 and J is TRBJ2-7; 8 nucleotides line up with TRBD1. The CDR3 extends over 14 amino acids. CDR1 and CDR2 (germline): MGHRA, YSYEKL. Unmatched junction bases numbered 4, after V lost 3 bases and J lost 3 bases. The DNA of the CDR3 is TGCGCCAGCAGCCATGGACAGGGTGGCTACGAGCAGTACTTC. This codes for CASSHGQGGYEQYF.

This clonotype was counted ten times or more. This rearrangement joins TRBV10-2 to TRBJ2-1, with TRBD2 matching 9 bases. The CDR3 loop spans 14 amino acids. The V gene's germline CDR1 is WSHSY and CDR2 SAAADI. J was trimmed by 8 bases and V by 3 bases; bases with no gene match: 5. The DNA for the CDR3 is TGCGCCAGCAGTGACGCGGGAGGGGGGGATGAGCAGTTCTTC. It specifies CASSDAGGGDEQFF.

The chain links TRBV7-9 to TRBJ2-7; no definite D call. V was pared by 5 bases and J by 2 bases, with 19 bases between. The CDR3 has 16 residues. The germline gives CDR1 SEHNR, CDR2 FQNEAQ (reference sequence). The CDR3 nucleotides are TGTGCCAGCAGCCCAGGTAGTGGTGTGAAAACCTACGAGCAGTACTTC. It is translated as CASSPGSGVKTYEQYF.

At least ten counts were recorded for this clonotype. The chain employs TRBV27 and TRBJ2-1; a possible D gene is TRBD1 (6 bases). Germline V CDR1 and CDR2: MNHEY, SMNVEV (reference sequence). The CDR3 has 18 residues. Trimming shortened V by 5 bases and J by 5 bases, and 25 bases separated the two germline ends. The CDR3 region has the DNA TGTGCCAGCAGTCGCAAAGGACAGCAGAGGGGTGTAAACAATGAGCAGTTCTTC. Encoded protein: CASSRKGQQRGVNNEQFF.

This clonotype was picked up many times. This rearrangement joins TRBV15 to TRBJ1-5; D ambiguous. CDR3 length: 11 residues. Trimming left V 0 bases short and J 13 bases short, with 7 bases between. The germline gives CDR1 LNHNV, CDR2 YYDKDF (reference sequence). The CDR3 region is CATSRDRQQHF. The CDR3 nucleotides are TGTGCCACCAGCAGAGATCGGCAACAGCATTTT.

Of note for this clonotype: This may arise from a read error, as a much more abundant clone is one base away. V usage is TRBV29-1 and J usage is TRBJ1-2; no clear D. The germline V gene has CDR1 SQVTM and CDR2 ANQGSEA. The CDR3 is made up of 15 amino acids. The V gene lost 5 bases and the J gene lost 0 bases, with 16 bases spanning the gap. CDR3 region: CSVQSRLTPNYGYTF. In nucleotides, the CDR3 is TGCAGCGTTCAGTCCAGACTGACCCCTAACTATGGCTACACCTTC.

This clonotype occurred many times. The rearrangement uses TRBV20-1 and TRBJ1-6; tentatively, D is TRBD1 (5 bases). The CDR3 consists of 12 residues. Per the germline V gene, CDR1 is DFQATT and CDR2 is SNEGSKA (reference sequence). V was shortened by 6 bases and J by 18 bases, with 21 bases between the two germline ends. This CDR3 is CSAGSTRDGYHF. In nucleotides, the CDR3 is TGCAGTGCCGGATCTACCCGGGACGGCTACCACTTT.

This clonotype was counted many times. The rearrangement links TRBV15 to TRBJ2-2; D is uncertain. Trimming stripped 0 bases from V and 3 bases from J, with 11 bases between. The CDR3 consists of 16 residues. The germline CDR1 and CDR2 sequences are LNHNV and YYDKDF (reference sequence). CDR3 amino acids: CATSRDGWGYTGELFF. CDR3 sequence (DNA): TGTGCCACCAGCAGAGATGGTTGGGGATACACCGGGGAGCTGTTTTTT.